This T cell receptor beta chain emerged from a study of molecular identifiers for immune sequencing clone quantification. Study outcomes and limitations: It was shown that clones above 20 RNA copies held over 98% of effector molecules, but under 1% in naive cells.

The table lists this clonotype with a few counts. Its target is unknown. Trimming cost V 0 bases and J 2 bases, with 11 bases left between them. This CDR3 has 15 residues. CDR1 is LGHNA and CDR2 is YSLEER in the germline V gene. One entry per CDR3 protein results from TCRdb running MiXCR on the PCR reads. Seen here are 88,000 or so distinct CDR3 sequences, under 25% observed once, and the top ten hold approximately 0.99%. Sequencing was performed on naive CD8+ T cells from blood, with Jurkat cell RNA spiked in. The subset denotes: FACS-sorted CD8+CD4-CCR7+CD45RA+ naive T cells. The receptor comes from a human donor in good health. Some libraries in this study had Jurkat cell RNA spiked in. V is TRBV4-3 and J is TRBJ2-7; no reliable D call. The CDR3 DNA reads as TGCGCCAGCAGCCAAGATAGTACGGACCCCTACGAGCAGTACTTC. Amino acid sequence: CASSQDSTDPYEQYF.